Following are 15 T cell receptor beta chains from one sample sequenced in a study of CD8+ T cells in alopecia areata. Following RNA extraction, reverse transcription yielded cDNA that acted as the sequencing template. Profiling relied on immunoSEQ multiplex PCR, and the TCRdb table lists in-frame clones only, not all of them. The sample consists of about 34,000 clones, more than 60% of them appearing once. Sequencing input: NKG2D-low CD8+ T cells sorted from blood. All receptors derive from a human donor with alopecia areata.

The chain uses TRBV6-5 and TRBJ2-5; D remains ambiguous. Trimming took 7 bases from V and 1 from J, leaving 13 bases between them. Germline loops: CDR1 MNHEY, CDR2 SVGAGI. The CDR3 is made up of 14 amino acids. The chain's CDR3 is CASKMGSGQETQYF. CDR3 nucleotides: TGTGCCAGCAAAATGGGGTCGGGCCAAGAGACCCAGTACTTC.

Relative to its sample, this clone is medium-sized. The V and J genes are TRBV19 and TRBJ2-7, with D unclear. The CDR3 is 13 amino acids. CDR1 LNHDA and CDR2 SQIVND come from the germline V gene (reference sequence). The CDR3 DNA reads TGTGCAGAAAATTGTTATCTCGCCTACGAGCAGTACTTC. The encoded protein is CAENCYLAYEQYF. The full variable domain, its missing parts supplied by reference TRBV19 and TRBJ2-7, is DGGITQSPKYLFRKEGQNVTLSCEQNLNHDAMYWYRQDPGQGLRLIYYSQIVNDFQKGDIAEGYSVSREKKESFPLTVTSAQKNPTAFYLCAENCYLAYEQYFGPGTRLTVT.

The chain uses TRBV4-1 and TRBJ2-7; D is uncertain. This CDR3 is built from 14 residues. The V and J ends lost 0 bases and 4 bases respectively, with 10 bases between them. Germline CDR1 MGHRA, CDR2 YSYEKL. CDR3 protein: CASSQEVPRYEQYF. The CDR3 DNA is TGCGCCAGCAGCCAAGAGGTGCCTAGGTACGAGCAGTACTTC.

This sequence joins TRBV6-5 and TRBJ2-1; D could derive from TRBD1 or TRBD2 (6 bases each). V was cut by 9 bases and J by 9 bases, with 21 bases left in between. This CDR3 is 14 amino acids long. Germline V gene sequence: CDR1 MNHEY, CDR2 SVGAGI. CDR3: CASSEGGGHSEQFF. CDR3 in DNA: TGTGCCAGTTCGGAGGGGGGCGGTCACTCTGAGCAGTTCTTC.

The chain links TRBV6-5 to TRBJ1-5; a possible D gene is TRBD1 (5 bases). In germline, CDR1 is MNHEY, CDR2 SVGAGI. V gave up 6 bases and J gave up 1 base, with 10 bases separating them. The CDR3 length is 14 residues. The CDR3 sequence is CASRTGGSNQPQHF. For the CDR3, the DNA is TGTGCCAGCAGAACTGGGGGGAGCAATCAGCCCCAGCATTTT.

The chain combines TRBV11-2 with TRBJ2-7, with D uncertain. From germline, CDR1 is SGHAT and CDR2 FQNNGV. The CDR3 loop spans 11 amino acids. Trimming stripped 4 bases from V and 6 bases from J, with 7 bases between. The CDR3 nucleotides are TGTGCCAGCAGCTCTTATGGCGAGCAGTACTTC. Translated: CASSSYGEQYF.

This chain uses TRBV29-1 with TRBJ1-1; unclear D gene. V was shortened by 5 bases and J by 0 bases, with 7 bases between the two germline ends. The V gene's germline CDR1 is SQVTM and CDR2 ANQGSEA. CDR3 size: 12 residues. The chain's CDR3 is CSVSRLNTEAFF. CDR3 bases: TGCAGCGTTTCCCGATTGAACACTGAAGCTTTCTTT.

The chain combines TRBV23-1 with TRBJ2-1; D is tentatively TRBD1 or TRBD2 (5 bases each). TRBV23-1 is given ORF status, its function remaining uncertain. V lost 1 base and J lost 8, with 18 bases in between. The CDR3 consists of 16 residues. The CDR3 bases are TGCGCCAGCAGTCAATTCCGGGACCCACCTGGGGATGAGCAGTTCTTC. Amino acid sequence: CASSQFRDPPGDEQFF.

This chain links TRBV6-5 with TRBJ1-1; D not certain. The CDR3 is made up of 13 amino acids. Germline V CDR1 and CDR2: MNHEY, SVGAGI. V lost 1 base and J lost 1, with 4 bases in between. The CDR3 nucleotides read TGTGCCAGCAGTTACTTGGAGAACACTGAAGCTTTCTTT. Translation gives CASSYLENTEAFF.

The J gene is TRBJ2-7, the V gene TRBV29-1; D gene ambiguous. This CDR3 has 13 amino acids. The V and J ends lost 7 bases and 0 bases respectively, with 13 bases between them. Germline V gives CDR1 SQVTM, CDR2 ANQGSEA. The CDR3 region is CSGMNRDSYEQYF. The CDR3 nucleotides are TGCAGCGGGATGAACAGAGACTCCTACGAGCAGTACTTC.

The chain carries TRBV27 and TRBJ2-7, with a tentative D call TRBD2 (6 bases). The CDR3 is 14 residues long. V was trimmed by 5 bases and J by 3 bases, leaving 14 bases between them. In germline, CDR1 is MNHEY, CDR2 SMNVEV (reference sequence). The CDR3 reads CASSPGAALYEQYF. CDR3 in DNA: TGTGCCAGCAGTCCGGGAGCCGCCCTCTACGAGCAGTACTTC.

The chain uses TRBV7-8 and TRBJ2-7, with 10 bases lining up with TRBD1. Per the germline V gene, CDR1 is SGHVS and CDR2 is FQNEAQ. The CDR3 covers 16 residues. The J segment lost 2 bases and the V segment lost 4 bases, leaving 8 bases of the junction unmatched. CDR3 DNA sequence: TGTGCCAGCAGCTCTACCAGACAGGGGGCGCCCTACGAGCAGTACTTC. Amino acids: CASSSTRQGAPYEQYF.

The gene calls are TRBV7-6 and TRBJ2-7, with D uncertain. This CDR3 has 13 residues. The germline V gene has CDR1 SGHVS and CDR2 FNYEAQ. Trimming pared 5 bases from V and 4 bases from J, leaving 12 bases between. CDR3 protein: CASSDRPSYEQYF. CDR3 sequence (DNA): TGTGCCAGCAGCGACCGACCTTCGTACGAGCAGTACTTC.

About this clone itself: A much larger clone lies one base from this, so it may be a read error. V is TRBV6-4 and J is TRBJ2-6; no clear D gene. Trimming stripped 5 bases from V and 0 bases from J, with 5 bases between. This CDR3 spans 14 amino acids. Germline V gene data show CDR1 as MRHNA and CDR2 as SNTAGT. CDR3 sequence: CASSYSSGANVLTF. CDR3 DNA: TGTGCCAGCAGTTACAGCTCTGGGGCCAACGTCCTGACTTTC.

This clone came up once. This sequence joins TRBV29-1 and TRBJ2-7; D remains unclear. The germline CDR1 and CDR2 sequences are SQVTM and ANQGSEA. The CDR3 is 11 amino acids. V lost 6 bases and J lost 4, with 10 bases in between. CDR3 coding DNA: TGCAGCGTCGTTTACTTATACGAGCAGTACTTC. As protein: CSVVYLYEQYF.